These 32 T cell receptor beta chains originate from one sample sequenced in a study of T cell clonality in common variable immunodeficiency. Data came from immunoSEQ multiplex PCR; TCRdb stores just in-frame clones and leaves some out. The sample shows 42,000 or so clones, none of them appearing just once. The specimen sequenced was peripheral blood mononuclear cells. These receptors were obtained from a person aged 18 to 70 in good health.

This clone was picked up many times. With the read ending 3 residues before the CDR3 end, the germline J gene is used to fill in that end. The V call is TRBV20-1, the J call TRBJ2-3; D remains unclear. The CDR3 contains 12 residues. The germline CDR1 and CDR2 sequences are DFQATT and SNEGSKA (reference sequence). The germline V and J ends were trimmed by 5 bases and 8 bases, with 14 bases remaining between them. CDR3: CSAVWQRPTQYF. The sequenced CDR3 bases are TGCAGTGCTGTATGGCAGCGTCCTACG.

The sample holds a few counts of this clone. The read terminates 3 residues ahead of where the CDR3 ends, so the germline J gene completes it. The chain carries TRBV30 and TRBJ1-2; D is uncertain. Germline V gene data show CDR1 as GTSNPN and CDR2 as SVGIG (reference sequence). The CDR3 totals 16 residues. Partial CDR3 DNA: TGTGCCTGGAGTACGTCTCTAGCGGGAGGTTCCCTCGAC. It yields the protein CAWSTSLAGGSLD. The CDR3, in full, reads CAWSTSLAGGSLDYTF. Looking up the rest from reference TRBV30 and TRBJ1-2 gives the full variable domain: SQTIHQWPATLVQPVGSPLSLECTVEGTSNPNLYWYRQAAGRGLQLLFYSVGIGQISSEVPQNLSASRPQDRQFILSSKKLLLSDSGFYLCAWSTSLAGGSLDYTFGSGTRLTVV.

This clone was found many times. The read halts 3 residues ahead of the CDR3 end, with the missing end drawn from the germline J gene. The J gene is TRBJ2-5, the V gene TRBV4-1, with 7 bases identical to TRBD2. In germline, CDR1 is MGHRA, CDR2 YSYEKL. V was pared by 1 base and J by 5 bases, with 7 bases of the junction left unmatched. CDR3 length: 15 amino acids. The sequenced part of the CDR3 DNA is TGCGCCAGCAGCCAAGTAGGGCTAGCGGTGGAGACC. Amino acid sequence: CASSQVGLAVET. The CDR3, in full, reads CASSQVGLAVETQYF.

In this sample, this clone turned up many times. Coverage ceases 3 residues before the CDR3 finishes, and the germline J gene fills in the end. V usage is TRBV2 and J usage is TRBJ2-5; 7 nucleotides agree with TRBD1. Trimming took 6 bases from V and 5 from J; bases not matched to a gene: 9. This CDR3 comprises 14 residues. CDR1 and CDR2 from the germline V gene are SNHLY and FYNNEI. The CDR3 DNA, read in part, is TGTGCCAGCAGGTCGGACAGGTCATGGGAGACC. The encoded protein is CASRSDRSWET. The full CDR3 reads CASRSDRSWETQYF.

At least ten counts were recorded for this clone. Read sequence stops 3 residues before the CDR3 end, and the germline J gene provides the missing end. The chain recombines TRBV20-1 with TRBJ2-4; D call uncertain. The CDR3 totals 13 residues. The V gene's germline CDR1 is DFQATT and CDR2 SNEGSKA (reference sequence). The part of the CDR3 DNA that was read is TGCAGTGCTAGAGACAGTGTGGGCTATGGT. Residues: CSARDSVGYG. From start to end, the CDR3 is CSARDSVGYGQYF.

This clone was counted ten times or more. The DNA read from the CDR3 is TGTGCCAGCAGCTTCGGGACAGCATACGAG. The encoded protein is CASSFGTAYE. The CDR3 as a whole reads CASSFGTAYEQYF. The rearrangement uses TRBV7-2 and TRBJ2-7, with TRBD1 matching over 7 bases. The CDR3 end is not reached by the read, which stops 3 residues before it; the germline J gene fills it in. The ends lost 3 bases at V and 4 bases at J; junction bases unmatched: 3. The CDR3 totals 13 residues. Germline CDR1 SGHTA, CDR2 FQGNSA.

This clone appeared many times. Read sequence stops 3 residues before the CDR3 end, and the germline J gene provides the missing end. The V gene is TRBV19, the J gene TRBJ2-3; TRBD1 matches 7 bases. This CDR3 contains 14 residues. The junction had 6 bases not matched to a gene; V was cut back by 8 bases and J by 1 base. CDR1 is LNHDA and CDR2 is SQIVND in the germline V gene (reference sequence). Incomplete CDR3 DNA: TGTGCCAGTTCTTACAGGGGCGGCACAGATACG. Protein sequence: CASSYRGGTDT. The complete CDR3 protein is CASSYRGGTDTQYF. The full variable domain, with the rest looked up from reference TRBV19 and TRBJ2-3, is DGGITQSPKYLFRKEGQNVTLSCEQNLNHDAMYWYRQDPGQGLRLIYYSQIVNDFQKGDIAEGYSVSREKKESFPLTVTSAQKNPTAFYLCASSYRGGTDTQYFGPGTRLTVL.

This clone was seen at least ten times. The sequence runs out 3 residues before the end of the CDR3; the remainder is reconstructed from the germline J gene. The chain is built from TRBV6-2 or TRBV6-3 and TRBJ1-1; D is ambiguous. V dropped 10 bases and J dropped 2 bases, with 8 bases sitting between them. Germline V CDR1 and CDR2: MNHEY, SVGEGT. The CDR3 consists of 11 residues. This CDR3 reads CATQINTEAFF. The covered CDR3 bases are TGTGCCACCCAGATAAACACTGAA.

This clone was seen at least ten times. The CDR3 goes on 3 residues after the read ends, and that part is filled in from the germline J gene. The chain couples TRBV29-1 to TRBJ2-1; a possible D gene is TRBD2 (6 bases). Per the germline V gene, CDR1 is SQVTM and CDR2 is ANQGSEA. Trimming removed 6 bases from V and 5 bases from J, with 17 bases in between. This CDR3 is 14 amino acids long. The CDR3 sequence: CSVQGRGSNNEQFF. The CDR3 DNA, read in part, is TGCAGCGTGCAGGGACGGGGGAGCAACAATGAG.

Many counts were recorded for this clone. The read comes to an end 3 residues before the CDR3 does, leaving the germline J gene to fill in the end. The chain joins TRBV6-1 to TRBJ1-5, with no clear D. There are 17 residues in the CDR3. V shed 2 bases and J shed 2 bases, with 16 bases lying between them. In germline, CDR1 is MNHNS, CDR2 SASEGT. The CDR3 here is CASSEHLMLGGNQPQHF. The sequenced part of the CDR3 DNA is TGTGCCAGCAGTGAACACCTCATGCTAGGTGGCAATCAGCCC.

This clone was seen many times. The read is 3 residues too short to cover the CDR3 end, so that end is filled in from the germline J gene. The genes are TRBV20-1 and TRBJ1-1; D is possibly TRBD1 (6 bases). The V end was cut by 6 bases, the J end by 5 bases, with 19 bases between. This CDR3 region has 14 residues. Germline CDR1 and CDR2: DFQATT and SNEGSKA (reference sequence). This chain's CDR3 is CSAPPLRGETEAFF. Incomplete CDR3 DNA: TGCAGTGCCCCCCCCCTCAGGGGTGAAACTGAA.

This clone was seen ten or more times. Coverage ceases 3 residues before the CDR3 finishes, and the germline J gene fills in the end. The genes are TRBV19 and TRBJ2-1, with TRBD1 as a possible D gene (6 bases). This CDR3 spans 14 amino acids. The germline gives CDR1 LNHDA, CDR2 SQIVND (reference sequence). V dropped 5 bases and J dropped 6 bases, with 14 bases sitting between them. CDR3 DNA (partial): TGTGCCAGTAGTGTCAGGACAGTGGCCAATGAG. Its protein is CASSVRTVANE. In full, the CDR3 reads CASSVRTVANEQFF.

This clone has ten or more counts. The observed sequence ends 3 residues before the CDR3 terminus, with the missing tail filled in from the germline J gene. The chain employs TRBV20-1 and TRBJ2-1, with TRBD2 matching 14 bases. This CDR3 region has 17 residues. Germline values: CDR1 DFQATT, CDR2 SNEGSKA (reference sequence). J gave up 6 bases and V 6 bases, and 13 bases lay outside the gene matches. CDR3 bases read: TGCAGTGCCGAACCACTTTGGACTAGCGGGGGGCTCAATGAG. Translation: CSAEPLWTSGGLNE. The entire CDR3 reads CSAEPLWTSGGLNEQFF.

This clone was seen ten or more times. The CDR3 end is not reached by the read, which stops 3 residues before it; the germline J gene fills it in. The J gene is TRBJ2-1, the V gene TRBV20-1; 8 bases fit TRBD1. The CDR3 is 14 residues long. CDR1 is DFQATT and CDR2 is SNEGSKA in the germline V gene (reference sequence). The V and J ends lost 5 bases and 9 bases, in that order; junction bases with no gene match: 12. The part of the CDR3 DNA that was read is TGCAGTGCTTCCGGGACAGGAGATGCGCGTGAG. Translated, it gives CSASGTGDARE. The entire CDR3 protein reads CSASGTGDAREQFF.

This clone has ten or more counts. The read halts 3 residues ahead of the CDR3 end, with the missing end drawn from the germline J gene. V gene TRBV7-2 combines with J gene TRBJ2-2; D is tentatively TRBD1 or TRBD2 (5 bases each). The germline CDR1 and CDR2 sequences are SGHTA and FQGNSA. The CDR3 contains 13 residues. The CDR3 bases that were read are TGTGCTAAACGGGAAAACCAGGGCGGGGAG. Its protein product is CAKRENQGGE. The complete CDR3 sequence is CAKRENQGGELFF.

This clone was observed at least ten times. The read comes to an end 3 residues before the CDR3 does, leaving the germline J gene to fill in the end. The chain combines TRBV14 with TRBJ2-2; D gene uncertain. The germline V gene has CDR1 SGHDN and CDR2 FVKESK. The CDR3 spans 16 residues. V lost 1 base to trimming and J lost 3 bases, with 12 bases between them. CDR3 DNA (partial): TGTGCCAGCAGCCAAGCATCGATAACTTACACCGGGGAG. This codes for CASSQASITYTGE. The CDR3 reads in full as CASSQASITYTGELFF.

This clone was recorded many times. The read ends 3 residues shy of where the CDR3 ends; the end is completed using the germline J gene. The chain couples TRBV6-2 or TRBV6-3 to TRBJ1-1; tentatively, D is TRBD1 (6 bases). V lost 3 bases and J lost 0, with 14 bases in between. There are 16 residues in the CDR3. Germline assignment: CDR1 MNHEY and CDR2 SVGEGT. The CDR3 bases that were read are TGTGCCAGCAGTTATATCCCAGGACAGCTGAACACTGAA. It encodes CASSYIPGQLNTE. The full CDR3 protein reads CASSYIPGQLNTEAFF.

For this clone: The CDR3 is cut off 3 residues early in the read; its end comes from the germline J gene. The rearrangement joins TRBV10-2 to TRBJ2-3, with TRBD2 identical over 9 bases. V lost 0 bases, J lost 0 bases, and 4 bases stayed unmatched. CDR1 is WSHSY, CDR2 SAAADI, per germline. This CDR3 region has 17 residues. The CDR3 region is CASSESLAGISTDTQYF. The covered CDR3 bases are TGCGCCAGCAGTGAGTCCCTAGCGGGGATTAGCACAGATACG.

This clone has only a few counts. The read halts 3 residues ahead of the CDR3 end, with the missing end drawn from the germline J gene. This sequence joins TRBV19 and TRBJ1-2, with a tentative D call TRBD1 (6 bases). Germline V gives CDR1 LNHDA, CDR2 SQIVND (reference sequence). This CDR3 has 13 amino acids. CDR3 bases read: TGTGCCAGTAGTATAGGGACAGACTACGAC. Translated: CASSIGTDYD. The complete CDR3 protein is CASSIGTDYDYTF.

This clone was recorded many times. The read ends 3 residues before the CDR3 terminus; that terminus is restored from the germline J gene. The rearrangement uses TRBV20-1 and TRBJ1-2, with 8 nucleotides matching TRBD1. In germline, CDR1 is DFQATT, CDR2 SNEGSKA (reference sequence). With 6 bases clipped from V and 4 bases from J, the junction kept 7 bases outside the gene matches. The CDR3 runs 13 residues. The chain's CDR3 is CSAPPGGGYGYTF. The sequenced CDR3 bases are TGCAGTGCCCCGCCAGGGGGCGGCTATGGC.

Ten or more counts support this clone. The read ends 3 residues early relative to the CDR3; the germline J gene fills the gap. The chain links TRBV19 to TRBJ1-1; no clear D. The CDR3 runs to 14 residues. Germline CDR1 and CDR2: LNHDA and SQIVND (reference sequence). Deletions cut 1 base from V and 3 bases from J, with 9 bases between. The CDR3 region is CASSIALSHTEAFF. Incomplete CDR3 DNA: TGTGCCAGTAGTATAGCCCTTTCCCACACTGAA.

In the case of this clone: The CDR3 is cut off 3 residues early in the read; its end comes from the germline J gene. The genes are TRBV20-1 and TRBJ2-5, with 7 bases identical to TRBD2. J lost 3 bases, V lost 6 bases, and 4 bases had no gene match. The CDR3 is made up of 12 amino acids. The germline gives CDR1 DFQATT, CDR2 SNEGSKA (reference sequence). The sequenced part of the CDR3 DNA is TGCAGTGCAAACCTAGCGGAAGAGACC. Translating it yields CSANLAEET. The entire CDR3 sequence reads CSANLAEETQYF.

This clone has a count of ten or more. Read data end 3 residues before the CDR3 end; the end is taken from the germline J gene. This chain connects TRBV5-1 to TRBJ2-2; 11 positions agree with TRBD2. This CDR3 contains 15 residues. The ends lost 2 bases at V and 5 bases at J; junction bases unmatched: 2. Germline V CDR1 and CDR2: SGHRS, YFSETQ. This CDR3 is CASSLLAGDTGELFF. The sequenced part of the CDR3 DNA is TGCGCCAGCAGCTTACTAGCGGGAGATACCGGGGAG. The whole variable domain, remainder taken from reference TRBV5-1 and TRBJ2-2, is KAGVTQTPRYLIKTRGQQVTLSCSPISGHRSVSWYQQTPGQGLQFLFEYFSETQRNKGNFPGRFSGRQFSNSRSEMNVSTLELGDSALYLCASSLLAGDTGELFFGEGSRLTVL.

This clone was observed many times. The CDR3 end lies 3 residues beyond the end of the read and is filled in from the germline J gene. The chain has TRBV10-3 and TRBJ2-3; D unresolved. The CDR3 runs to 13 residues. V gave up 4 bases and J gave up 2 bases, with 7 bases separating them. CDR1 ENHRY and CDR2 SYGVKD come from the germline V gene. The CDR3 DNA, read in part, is TGTGCCATCAGTGTGGCCTTCACAGATACG. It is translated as CAISVAFTDT. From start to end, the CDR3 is CAISVAFTDTQYF.

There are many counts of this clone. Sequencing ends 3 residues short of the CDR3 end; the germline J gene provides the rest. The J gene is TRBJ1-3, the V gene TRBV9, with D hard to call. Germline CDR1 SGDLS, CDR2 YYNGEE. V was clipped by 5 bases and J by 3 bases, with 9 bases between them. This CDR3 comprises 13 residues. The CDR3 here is CASRLGYGNTIYF. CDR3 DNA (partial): TGTGCCAGCAGGTTGGGCTATGGAAACACC.

CDR3 sequence reads: CASSGRLAGDTDTQYF. The covered CDR3 bases are TGTGCCAGCAGTGGACGACTAGCGGGGGACACAGATACG. The rearrangement joins TRBV6-4 to TRBJ2-3; the match to TRBD2 covers 12 bases. Coverage ceases 3 residues before the CDR3 finishes, and the germline J gene fills in the end. In germline, CDR1 is MRHNA, CDR2 SNTAGT. The CDR3 is made up of 16 amino acids. The ends lost 4 bases at V and 2 bases at J; junction bases unmatched: 4.

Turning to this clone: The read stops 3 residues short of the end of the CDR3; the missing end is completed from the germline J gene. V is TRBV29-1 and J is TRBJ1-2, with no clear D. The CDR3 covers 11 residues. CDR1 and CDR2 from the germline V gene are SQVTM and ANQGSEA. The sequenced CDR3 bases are TGCAGCGTTGAACTATACTACGAC. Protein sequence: CSVELYYD. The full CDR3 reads CSVELYYDYTF.

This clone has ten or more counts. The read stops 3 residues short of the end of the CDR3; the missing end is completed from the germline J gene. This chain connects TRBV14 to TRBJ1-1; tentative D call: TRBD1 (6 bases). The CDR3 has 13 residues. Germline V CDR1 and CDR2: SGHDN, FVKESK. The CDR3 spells CASSQDMDRQAFF. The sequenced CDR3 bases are TGTGCCAGCAGCCAAGACATGGACAGACAA.

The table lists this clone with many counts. The CDR3 spells CASSFTPDTQYF. The covered CDR3 bases are TGTGCCAGCAGTTTTACACCCGATACG. The gene calls are TRBV6-2 or TRBV6-3 and TRBJ2-3; no clear D. The CDR3 end lies 3 residues beyond the end of the read and is filled in from the germline J gene. Trimming cost V 4 bases and J 6 bases, with 8 bases left between them. The CDR3 is 12 residues long. Germline-derived CDR1 and CDR2 are MNHEY and SVGEGT.

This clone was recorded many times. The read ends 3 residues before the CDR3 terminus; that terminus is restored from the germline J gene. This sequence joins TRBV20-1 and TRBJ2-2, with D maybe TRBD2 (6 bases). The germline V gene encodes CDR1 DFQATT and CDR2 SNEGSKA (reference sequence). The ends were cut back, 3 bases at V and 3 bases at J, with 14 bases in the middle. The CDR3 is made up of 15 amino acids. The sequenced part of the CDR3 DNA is TGCAGTGCTAGTTGGGGTAGCGGAGACACCGGGGAG. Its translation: CSASWGSGDTGE. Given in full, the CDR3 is CSASWGSGDTGELFF.

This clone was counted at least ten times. CDR3 in amino acids: CSAELMTSGTSAVPNEQFF. The CDR3 bases that were read are TGCAGTGCGGAATTGATGACTAGCGGGACTTCGGCAGTACCCAATGAG. V is TRBV20-1 and J is TRBJ2-1; 11 bases fit TRBD2. The read comes to an end 3 residues before the CDR3 does, leaving the germline J gene to fill in the end. With V trimmed by 6 bases and J by 6 bases, 22 bases remained unmatched. CDR3 length: 19 amino acids. Germline CDR1 and CDR2: DFQATT and SNEGSKA (reference sequence).

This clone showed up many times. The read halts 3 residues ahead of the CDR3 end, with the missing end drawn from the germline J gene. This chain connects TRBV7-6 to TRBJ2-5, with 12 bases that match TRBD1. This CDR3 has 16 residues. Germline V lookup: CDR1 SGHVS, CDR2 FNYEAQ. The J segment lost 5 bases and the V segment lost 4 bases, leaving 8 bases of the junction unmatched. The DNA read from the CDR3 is TGTGCCAGCAGCTCCCCTGGGACAGGGGGCGCGGAGACC. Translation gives CASSSPGTGGAET. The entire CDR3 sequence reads CASSSPGTGGAETQYF. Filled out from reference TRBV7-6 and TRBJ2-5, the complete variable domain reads GAGVSQSPRYKVTKRGQDVALRCDPISGHVSLYWYRQALGQGPEFLTYFNYEAQQDKSGLPNDRFSAERPEGSISTLTIQRTEQRDSAMYRCASSSPGTGGAETQYFGPGTRLLVL.